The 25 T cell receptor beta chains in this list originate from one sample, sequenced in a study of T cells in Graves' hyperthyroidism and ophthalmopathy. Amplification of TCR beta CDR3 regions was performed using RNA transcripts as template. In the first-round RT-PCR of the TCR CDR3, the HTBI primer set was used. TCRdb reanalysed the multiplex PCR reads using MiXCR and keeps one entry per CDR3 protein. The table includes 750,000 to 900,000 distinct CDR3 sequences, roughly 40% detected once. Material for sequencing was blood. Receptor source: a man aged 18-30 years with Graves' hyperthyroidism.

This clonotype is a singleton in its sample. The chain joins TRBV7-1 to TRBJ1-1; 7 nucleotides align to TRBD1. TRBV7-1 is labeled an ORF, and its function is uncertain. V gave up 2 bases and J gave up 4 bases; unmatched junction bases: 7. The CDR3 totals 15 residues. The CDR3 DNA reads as TGTGCCAGCAGCTCACGACAGGGCCCCGGCACTGAAGCTTTCTTT. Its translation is CASSSRQGPGTEAFF.

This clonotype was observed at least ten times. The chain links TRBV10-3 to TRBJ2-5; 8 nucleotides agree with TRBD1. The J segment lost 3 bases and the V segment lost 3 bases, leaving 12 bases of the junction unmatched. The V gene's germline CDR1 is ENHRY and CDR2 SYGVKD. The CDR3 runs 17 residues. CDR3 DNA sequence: TGTGCCATCAGTGACCCTACCAGGGGGCAGACAAAAGAGACCCAGTACTTC. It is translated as CAISDPTRGQTKETQYF.

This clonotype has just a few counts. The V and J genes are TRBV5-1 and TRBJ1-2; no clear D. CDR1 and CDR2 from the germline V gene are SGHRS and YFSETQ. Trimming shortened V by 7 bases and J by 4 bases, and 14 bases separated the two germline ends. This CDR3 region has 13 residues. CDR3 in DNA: TGCGCCAGCCGCCCGGTCCTTGGCTATGGCTACACCTTC. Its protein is CASRPVLGYGYTF.

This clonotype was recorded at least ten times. CDR3 protein: CSVSQSMNTEAFF. For the CDR3, the DNA is TGCAGCGTTTCCCAATCGATGAACACTGAAGCTTTCTTT. The genes are TRBV29-1 and TRBJ1-1; D ambiguous. Trimming shortened V by 5 bases and J by 0 bases, and 10 bases separated the two germline ends. The germline V gene has CDR1 SQVTM and CDR2 ANQGSEA. The CDR3 is made up of 13 amino acids.

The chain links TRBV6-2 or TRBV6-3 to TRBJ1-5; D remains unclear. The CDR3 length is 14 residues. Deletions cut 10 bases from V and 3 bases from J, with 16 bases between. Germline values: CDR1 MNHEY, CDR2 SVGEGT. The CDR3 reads CATEAGRLNQPQHF. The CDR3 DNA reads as TGTGCCACCGAGGCAGGACGGCTCAATCAGCCCCAGCATTTT.

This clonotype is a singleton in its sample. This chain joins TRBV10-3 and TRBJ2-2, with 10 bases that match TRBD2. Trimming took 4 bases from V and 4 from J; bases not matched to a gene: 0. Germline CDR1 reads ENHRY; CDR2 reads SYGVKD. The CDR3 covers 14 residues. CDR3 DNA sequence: TGTGCCATCAGTGGACTAGCGGGCACCGGGGAGCTGTTTTTT. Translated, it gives CAISGLAGTGELFF.

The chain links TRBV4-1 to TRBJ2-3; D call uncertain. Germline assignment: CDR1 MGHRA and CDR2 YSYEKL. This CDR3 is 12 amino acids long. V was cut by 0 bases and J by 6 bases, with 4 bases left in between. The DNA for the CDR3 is TGCGCCAGCAGCCAAGATCGTGATACGCAGTATTTT. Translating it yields CASSQDRDTQYF.

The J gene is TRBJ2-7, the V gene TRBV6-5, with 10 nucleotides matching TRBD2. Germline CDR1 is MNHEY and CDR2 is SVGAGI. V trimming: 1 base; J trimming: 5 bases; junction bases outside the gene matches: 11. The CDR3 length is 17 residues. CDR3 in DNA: TGTGCCAGCAGTTACTACCGCGCTAGCGGGAGTAACGACGAGCAGTACTTC. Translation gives CASSYYRASGSNDEQYF.

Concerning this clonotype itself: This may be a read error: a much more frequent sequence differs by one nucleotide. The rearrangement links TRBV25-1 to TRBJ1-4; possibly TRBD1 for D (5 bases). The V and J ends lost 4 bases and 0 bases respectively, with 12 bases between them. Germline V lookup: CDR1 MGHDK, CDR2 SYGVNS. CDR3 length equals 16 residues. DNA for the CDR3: TGTGCCAGCAGTGTCCGGGGGGTCACAACTAATGAAAAACTGTTTTTT. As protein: CASSVRGVTTNEKLFF.

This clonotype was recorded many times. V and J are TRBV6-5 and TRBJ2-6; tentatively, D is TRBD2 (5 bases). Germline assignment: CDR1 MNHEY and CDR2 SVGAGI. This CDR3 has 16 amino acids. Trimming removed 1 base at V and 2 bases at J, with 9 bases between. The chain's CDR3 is CASSYWPSTGANVLTF. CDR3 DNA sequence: TGTGCCAGCAGTTACTGGCCTAGCACTGGGGCCAACGTCCTGACTTTC.

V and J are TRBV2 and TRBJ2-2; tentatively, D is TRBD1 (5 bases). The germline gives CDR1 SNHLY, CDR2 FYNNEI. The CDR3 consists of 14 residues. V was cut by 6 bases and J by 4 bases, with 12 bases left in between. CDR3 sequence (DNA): TGTGCCAGCAGCTTCGACAGAGCCACCGGGGAGCTGTTTTTT. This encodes CASSFDRATGELFF.

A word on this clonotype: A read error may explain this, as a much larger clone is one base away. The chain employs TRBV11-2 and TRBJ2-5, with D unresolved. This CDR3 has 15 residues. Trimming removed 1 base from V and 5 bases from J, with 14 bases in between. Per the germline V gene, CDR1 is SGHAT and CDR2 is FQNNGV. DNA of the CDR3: TGTGCCAGCAGCTTAGCTCCCCCCTTAACGGAGACCCAGTACTTC. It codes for CASSLAPPLTETQYF.

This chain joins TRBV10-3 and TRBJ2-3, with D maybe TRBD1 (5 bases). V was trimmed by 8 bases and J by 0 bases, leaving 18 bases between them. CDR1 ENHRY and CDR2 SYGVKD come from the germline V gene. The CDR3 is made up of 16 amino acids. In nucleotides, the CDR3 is TGTGCCATCTCAGGTCTGAGGACACCCAGCACAGATACGCAGTATTTT. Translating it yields CAISGLRTPSTDTQYF.

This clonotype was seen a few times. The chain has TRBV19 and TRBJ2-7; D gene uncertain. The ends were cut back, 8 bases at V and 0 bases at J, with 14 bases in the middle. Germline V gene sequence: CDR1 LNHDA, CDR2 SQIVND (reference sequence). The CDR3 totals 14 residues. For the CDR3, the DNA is TGTGCCAGTTCCCCTTCGGACCCCTCCTACGAGCAGTACTTC. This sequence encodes CASSPSDPSYEQYF. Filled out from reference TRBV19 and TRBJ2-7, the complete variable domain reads DGGITQSPKYLFRKEGQNVTLSCEQNLNHDAMYWYRQDPGQGLRLIYYSQIVNDFQKGDIAEGYSVSREKKESFPLTVTSAQKNPTAFYLCASSPSDPSYEQYFGPGTRLTVT.

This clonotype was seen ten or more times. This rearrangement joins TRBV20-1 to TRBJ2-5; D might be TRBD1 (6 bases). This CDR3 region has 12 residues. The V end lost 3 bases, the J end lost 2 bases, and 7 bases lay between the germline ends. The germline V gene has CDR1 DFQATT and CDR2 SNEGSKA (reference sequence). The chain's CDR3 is CSASGQQETQYF. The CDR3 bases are TGCAGTGCTAGTGGACAGCAAGAGACCCAGTACTTC.

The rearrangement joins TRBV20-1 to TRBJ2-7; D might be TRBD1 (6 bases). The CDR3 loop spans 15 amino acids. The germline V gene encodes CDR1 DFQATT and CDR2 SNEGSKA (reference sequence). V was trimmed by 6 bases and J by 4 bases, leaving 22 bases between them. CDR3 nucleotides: TGCAGTGCCTTAGTGGTGGGACAAGCACAATACGAGCAGTACTTC. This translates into CSALVVGQAQYEQYF.

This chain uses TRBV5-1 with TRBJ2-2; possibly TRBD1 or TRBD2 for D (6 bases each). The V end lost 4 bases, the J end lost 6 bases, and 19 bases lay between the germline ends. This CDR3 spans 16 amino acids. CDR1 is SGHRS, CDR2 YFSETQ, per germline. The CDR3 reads CASSQIGRGPAGELFF. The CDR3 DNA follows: TGCGCCAGCAGCCAAATCGGCCGGGGGCCCGCCGGGGAGCTGTTTTTT.

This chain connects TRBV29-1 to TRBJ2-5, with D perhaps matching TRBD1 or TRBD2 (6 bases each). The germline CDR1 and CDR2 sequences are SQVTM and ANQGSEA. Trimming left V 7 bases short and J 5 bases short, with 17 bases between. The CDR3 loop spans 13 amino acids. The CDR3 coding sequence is TGCAGCGCAGAGGAGGGGGTAGGGGAGACCCAGTACTTC. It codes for CSAEEGVGETQYF. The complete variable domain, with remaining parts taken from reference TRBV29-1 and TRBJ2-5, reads SAVISQKPSRDICQRGTSLTIQCQVDSQVTMMFWYRQQPGQSLTLIATANQGSEATYESGFVIDKFPISRPNLTFSTLTVSNMSPEDSSIYLCSAEEGVGETQYFGPGTRLLVL.

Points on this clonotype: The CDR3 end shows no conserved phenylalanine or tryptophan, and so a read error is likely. CDR3 DNA sequence: TGTGCCAGCAGCACTGAAGCTTTCGTT. Protein: CASSTEAFV. V and J are TRBV7-9 and TRBJ1-1; D gene ambiguous. Per germline, CDR1 SEHNR and CDR2 FQNEAQ (reference sequence). V lost 5 bases, J lost 5 bases, and 0 bases lay in between. The CDR3 has 9 residues.

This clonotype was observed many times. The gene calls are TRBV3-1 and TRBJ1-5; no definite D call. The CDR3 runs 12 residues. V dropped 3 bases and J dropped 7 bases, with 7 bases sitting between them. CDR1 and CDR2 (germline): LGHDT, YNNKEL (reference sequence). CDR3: CASSQGRQPQHF. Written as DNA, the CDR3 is TGTGCCAGCAGCCAGGGGAGACAGCCCCAGCATTTT.

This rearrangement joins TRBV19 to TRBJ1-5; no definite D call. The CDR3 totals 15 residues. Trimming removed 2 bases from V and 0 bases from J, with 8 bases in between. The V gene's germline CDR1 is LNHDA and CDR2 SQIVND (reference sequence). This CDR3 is CASSITAYSNQPQHF. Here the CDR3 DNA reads TGTGCCAGTAGTATAACAGCCTATAGCAATCAGCCCCAGCATTTT.

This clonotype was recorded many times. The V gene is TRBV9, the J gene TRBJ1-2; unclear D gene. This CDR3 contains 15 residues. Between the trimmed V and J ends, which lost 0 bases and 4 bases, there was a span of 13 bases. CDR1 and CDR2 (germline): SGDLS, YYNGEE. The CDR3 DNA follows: TGTGCCAGCAGCGTAGAGGGCAGTCTCATCTATGGCTACACCTTC. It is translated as CASSVEGSLIYGYTF.

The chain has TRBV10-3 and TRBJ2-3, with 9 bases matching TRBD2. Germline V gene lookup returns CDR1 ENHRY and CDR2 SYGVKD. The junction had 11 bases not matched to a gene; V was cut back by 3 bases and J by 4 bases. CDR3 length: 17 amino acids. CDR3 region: CAISDGTGTSYADTQYF. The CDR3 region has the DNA TGTGCCATCAGTGACGGGACCGGGACTAGCTACGCAGATACGCAGTATTTT.

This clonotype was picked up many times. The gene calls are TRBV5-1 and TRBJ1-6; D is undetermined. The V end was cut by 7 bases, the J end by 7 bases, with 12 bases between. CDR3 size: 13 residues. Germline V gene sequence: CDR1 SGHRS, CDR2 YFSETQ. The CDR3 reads CASRAEMNSPLHF. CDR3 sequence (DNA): TGCGCCAGCCGGGCAGAGATGAATTCACCCCTCCACTTT.

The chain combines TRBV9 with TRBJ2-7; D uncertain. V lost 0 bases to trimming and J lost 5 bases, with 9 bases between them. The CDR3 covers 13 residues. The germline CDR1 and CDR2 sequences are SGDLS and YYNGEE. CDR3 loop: CASSVAETNEQYF. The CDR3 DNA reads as TGTGCCAGCAGCGTAGCGGAAACAAACGAGCAGTACTTC.